Each of the 5 T cell receptor beta chains below was sequenced from the same sample in a study of T cells expressing NK-cell markers. TCRdb re-called the 5' RACE reads and shows each CDR3 protein once, DNA omitted. This sample's clone table lists about 400,000 distinct CDR3 sequences. Sequencing was performed on blood T cells: a sorted CD56 or NKG2C T cell subset, CD4+ or CD8+ T cells, or bulk PBMC T cells (not recorded which). Receptors originate from a woman in her forties or fifties in good health.

The chain couples TRBV29-1 to TRBJ1-2; TCRdb outputs TRBD1, but without DNA this stays unchecked. CDR1 and CDR2 (germline): SQVTM, ANQGSEA. CDR3 length: 11 amino acids. The CDR3 spells CSGGQDYGYTF. Supplemented by reference TRBV29-1 and TRBJ1-2, the full variable domain reads SAVISQKPSRDICQRGTSLTIQCQVDSQVTMMFWYRQQPGQSLTLIATANQGSEATYESGFVIDKFPISRPNLTFSTLTVSNMSPEDSSIYLCSGGQDYGYTFGSGTRLTVV.

The chain combines TRBV14 with TRBJ1-2; no DNA is available, so the TRBD1 call from TCRdb remains unchecked. Germline V gene data show CDR1 as SGHDN and CDR2 as FVKESK. The CDR3 has 12 amino acids. The CDR3 sequence is CASSQGQGGYTF.

V usage is TRBV19 and J usage is TRBJ1-1; TCRdb returns TRBD1, unconfirmable since there is no DNA. The CDR3 sequence is 14 residues long. The germline V gene has CDR1 LNHDA and CDR2 SQIVND (reference sequence). The CDR3 reads CASTTGGANTEAFF.

This chain links TRBV11-2 with TRBJ2-5. Germline V gene data show CDR1 as SGHAT and CDR2 as FQNNGV. The CDR3 consists of 14 residues. CDR3 protein: CASSLDRVQETQYF.

The rearrangement uses TRBV25-1 and TRBJ1-2. Per the germline V gene, CDR1 is MGHDK and CDR2 is SYGVNS. CDR3 length: 14 residues. This chain's CDR3 is CASSELQANYGYTF.